This TCR beta chain is from a study of tumor-infiltrating lymphocytes in glioblastoma multiforme. Study results and limitations: Functional subtype sorting of these T cells was not performed. The TCR and somatic mutation analysis included just one glioblastoma patient.

Note on this clonotype: Its antigen is unidentified.

V shed 6 bases and J 8 bases; nucleotides not matched to a gene: 9. The CDR3 has 13 amino acids. Germline CDR1 and CDR2: MDHEN and SYDVKM. Multiple V-beta primers and a C-beta primer amplified TCRB from RNA. Using its own MiXCR run on the multiplex PCR reads, TCRdb lists one record per CDR3 protein. Among approximately 20,000 distinct CDR3 sequences listed, 65% to 80% were seen once. Sequences were obtained from peripheral blood. The rearrangement links TRBV28 to TRBJ1-2; 7 bases fit TRBD1. This receptor was taken from a male donor with glioblastoma. CDR3 loop: CASSLGQVYGYTF. The DNA for the CDR3 is TGTGCCAGCAGCTTAGGACAGGTCTACGGCTACACCTTC.